Shown below are 6 T cell receptor beta chains from a single sample sequenced in a study of blood T cells in healthy people across ages. The second PCR ran roughly 6 to 11 cycles with a sample-barcoded 5' primer and J-beta primers. TCRdb redid the calling of the 5' RACE reads with MiXCR, one entry per CDR3 protein. Among some 560,000 distinct CDR3 sequences, around 27% were seen once, and the ten largest hold about 3.3%. These data also formed part of another study, on T cells of mothers and their children.

What was sequenced was blood. All receptors derive from a boy aged 2-9 years in good health.

This clonotype was counted a few times. The chain employs TRBV24-1 and TRBJ2-3, with D unclear. This CDR3 is built from 16 residues. Germline CDR1 is KGHDR and CDR2 is SFDVKD. V shed 7 bases and J shed 1 base, with 17 bases lying between them. The CDR3 DNA reads as TGTGCCACCAGCCCGTGTGCCGGCTATGGCACAGATACGCAGTATTTT. It encodes CATSPCAGYGTDTQYF.

The genes are TRBV12-3 or TRBV12-4 and TRBJ2-7; weak D call: TRBD2 (5 bases). V was pared by 3 bases and J by 3 bases, with 9 bases between. The CDR3 covers 13 residues. CDR3: CASSFRGNYEQYF. The CDR3 DNA reads TGTGCCAGCAGTTTTCGAGGGAACTACGAGCAGTACTTC.

This clonotype was observed a handful of times. The chain carries TRBV30 and TRBJ2-7; D not resolved. Trimming stripped 0 bases from V and 6 bases from J, with 15 bases between. Germline loops: CDR1 GTSNPN, CDR2 SVGIG (reference sequence). The CDR3 length is 14 residues. Written as DNA, the CDR3 is TGTGCCTGGAGTGTGGCCTCTAGACTGGGCGAGCAGTACTTC. Its translation is CAWSVASRLGEQYF.

The chain links TRBV29-1 to TRBJ2-7; 9 nucleotides line up with TRBD1. Germline loops: CDR1 SQVTM, CDR2 ANQGSEA. Losses at the gene ends were 3 bases for V and 2 bases for J; bases not matched to a gene: 2. CDR3 length: 13 amino acids. Here the CDR3 reads CSVEGQGTYEQYF. The CDR3 DNA follows: TGCAGCGTTGAGGGACAGGGAACCTACGAGCAGTACTTC.

This clonotype has only a few counts. One end of the junction fails to match germline, which may point to a read error. The chain employs TRBV15 and TRBJ2-3, with 8 nucleotides matching TRBD2. Per germline, CDR1 LNHNV and CDR2 YYDKDF (reference sequence). The length of the CDR3 is 16 residues. The CDR3 here is CATQRYGRVSTDAQYF. The CDR3 nucleotides are TGTGCCACCCAGCGTTACGGGAGGGTGAGCACAGATGCGCAGTATTTT.

This chain connects TRBV6-5 to TRBJ1-3; D may be TRBD1 (5 bases). V shed 4 bases and J shed 0 bases, with 7 bases lying between them. CDR3 length: 14 amino acids. Per germline, CDR1 MNHEY and CDR2 SVGAGI. DNA of the CDR3: TGTGCCAGCAGTTTACAGGTCTCTGGAAACACCATATATTTT. This sequence encodes CASSLQVSGNTIYF.